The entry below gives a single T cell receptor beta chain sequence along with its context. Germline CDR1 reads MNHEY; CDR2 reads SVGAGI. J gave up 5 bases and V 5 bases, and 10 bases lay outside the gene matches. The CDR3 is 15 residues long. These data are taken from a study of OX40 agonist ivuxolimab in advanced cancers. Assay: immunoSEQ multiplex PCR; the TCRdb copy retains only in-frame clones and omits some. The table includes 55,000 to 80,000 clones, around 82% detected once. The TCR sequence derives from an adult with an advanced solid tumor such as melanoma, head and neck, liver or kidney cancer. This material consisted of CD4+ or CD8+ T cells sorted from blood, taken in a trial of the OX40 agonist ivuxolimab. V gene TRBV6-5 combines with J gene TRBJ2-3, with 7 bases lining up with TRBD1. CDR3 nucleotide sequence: TGTGCCAGCAGTAGGGACAGAAACATTAGAGATACGCAGTATTTT. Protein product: CASSRDRNIRDTQYF.